This entry lists 30 T cell receptor beta chains sequenced from one sample in a study of blood T cells in healthy people across ages. For the second PCR, which ran for about 7 to 12 cycles, a sample-barcoded 5' primer and a J-beta primer mix were used. In TCRdb, the 5' RACE reads were re-called with MiXCR into one record per CDR3 protein. The sample includes about 540,000 distinct CDR3 sequences, around 24% seen only once; the top ten take 8.7%. This sample was shared with a second study, whose subject was T cells of mothers and their children.

The specimen sequenced was blood. All receptors derive from a boy between 10 and 17 years old in good health.

J is TRBJ2-2 and V is TRBV7-3, with TRBD2 matching 9 bases. The CDR3 is 16 residues long. Germline trimming cut 0 bases from V and 2 bases from J; bases unmatched to any gene: 1. Germline V CDR1 and CDR2: SGHTA, FQGTGA. The CDR3 protein is CASSLTGLANTGELFF. Written as DNA, the CDR3 is TGTGCCAGCAGCTTAACGGGACTAGCCAACACCGGGGAGCTGTTTTTT.

This clonotype turned up a few times. The V gene is TRBV25-1, the J gene TRBJ2-5; D gene uncertain. Germline-derived CDR1 and CDR2 are MGHDK and SYGVNS. The CDR3 runs 15 residues. V lost 6 bases to trimming and J lost 2 bases, with 16 bases between them. Here the CDR3 reads CASSLMGSPQETQYF. CDR3 bases: TGTGCCAGCAGCCTGATGGGCAGTCCGCAAGAGACCCAGTACTTC.

The sample holds one count of this clonotype. V gene TRBV27 combines with J gene TRBJ2-5; 10 bases are a match to TRBD2. TRBJ2-7 matches the DNA end more closely, so the J call is doubtful. This CDR3 spans 13 amino acids. Germline V gene lookup returns CDR1 MNHEY and CDR2 SMNVEV (reference sequence). The CDR3, as DNA: TGTGCCACCGCTAGCGGGAGCTCCTACGAGCAGTACTTC. As protein: CATASGSSYEQYF.

The table lists this clonotype with a few counts. The chain joins TRBV24-1 to TRBJ2-1; D possibly corresponds to TRBD1 (5 bases). This CDR3 is 15 amino acids long. Germline values: CDR1 KGHDR, CDR2 SFDVKD. Trimming took off 0 bases at V and 5 bases at J, with 10 bases between the two ends. The CDR3 protein is CATSDLGDSDNEQFF. The CDR3 region has the DNA TGTGCCACCAGTGATTTGGGCGACAGCGACAATGAGCAGTTCTTC.

The DNA for the CDR3 is TGTGCCAGCAGTCCCCAGGCAGGGGTAAGGGGGAATGAGCAGTTCTTC. It yields the protein CASSPQAGVRGNEQFF. The chain is built from TRBV27 and TRBJ2-1; the D gene is possibly TRBD1 (6 bases). Germline V CDR1 and CDR2: MNHEY, SMNVEV (reference sequence). The CDR3 consists of 16 residues. V was pared by 5 bases and J by 7 bases, with 21 bases between.

This chain joins TRBV20-1 and TRBJ1-4; 11 bases are shared with TRBD1. Per the germline V gene, CDR1 is DFQATT and CDR2 is SNEGSKA (reference sequence). The CDR3 runs to 12 residues. V lost 6 bases, J lost 7 bases, and 1 base stayed unmatched. The CDR3 here is CSAGQGGEKLFF. The CDR3 DNA follows: TGCAGTGCGGGACAGGGGGGTGAAAAACTGTTTTTT.

This clonotype was seen only a few times. The genes are TRBV20-1 and TRBJ2-7, with 12 positions matching TRBD2. Germline V gives CDR1 DFQATT, CDR2 SNEGSKA (reference sequence). CDR3 length: 15 residues. The V gene end was trimmed by 6 bases and the J gene end by 3 bases; junction bases not matched to a gene: 9. CDR3 nucleotide sequence: TGCAGTGCCGGACCTCCTAGCGGGAGGGGCTACGAGCAGTACTTC. Its protein product is CSAGPPSGRGYEQYF.

This clonotype was counted a few times. V and J are TRBV27 and TRBJ1-1; 7 positions agree with TRBD1. Per the germline V gene, CDR1 is MNHEY and CDR2 is SMNVEV (reference sequence). The trim removed 0 bases at V and 0 bases at J, leaving 13 bases unmatched. This CDR3 spans 19 amino acids. In DNA, the CDR3 is TGTGCCAGCAGTTTATCGGGTCCCCCGGGGGACAGCATGAACACTGAAGCTTTCTTT. Protein sequence: CASSLSGPPGDSMNTEAFF.

This clonotype was counted ten times or more. The chain carries TRBV5-6 and TRBJ2-6; TRBD1 agrees at 7 bases. The CDR3 runs 18 residues. Germline loops: CDR1 SGHDT, CDR2 YYEEEE. V shed 2 bases, J shed 1 base, and the junction held 9 bases outside the gene matches. This CDR3 is CASSFTGTEPSGANVLTF. The CDR3 region has the DNA TGTGCCAGCAGCTTTACCGGGACAGAACCTTCTGGGGCCAACGTCCTGACTTTC.

Ten or more counts support this clonotype. The chain recombines TRBV6-2 or TRBV6-3 with TRBJ1-1; D gene unclear. CDR1 is MNHEY, CDR2 SVGEGT, per germline. CDR3 size: 13 residues. The V end was cut by 2 bases, the J end by 7 bases, with 11 bases between. The CDR3 bases are TGTGCCAGCAGTTACCCGTCTCCTGTTGAAGCTTTCTTT. It yields the protein CASSYPSPVEAFF.

This clonotype was seen only a few times. This could be a read error, since a much larger clone is one nucleotide away. V usage is TRBV7-9 and J usage is TRBJ2-1; 7 nucleotides match TRBD1. Germline V gene data show CDR1 as SEHNR and CDR2 as FQNEAQ (reference sequence). The CDR3 sequence is 15 residues long. CDR3 coding DNA: TGTGCCGGCAGCTTAGAGGGGGCTGAGGACAATGAGCAGTTCTTC. Translated, it gives CAGSLEGAEDNEQFF.

This clonotype was counted many times. J is TRBJ1-1 and V is TRBV2; 10 nucleotides agree with TRBD1. The CDR3 loop spans 14 amino acids. After removal of 3 bases from V and 4 bases from J, the junction contained 2 bases not matched to a gene. CDR1 is SNHLY, CDR2 FYNNEI, per germline. The CDR3 coding sequence is TGTGCCAGCAGTGAGGGGACAGGGGCCACTGAAGCTTTCTTT. Protein sequence: CASSEGTGATEAFF.

Only a few counts were recorded for this clonotype. The chain joins TRBV7-9 to TRBJ2-2; D unresolved. Germline V gene lookup returns CDR1 SEHNR and CDR2 FQNEAQ (reference sequence). V dropped 5 bases and J dropped 1 base, with 14 bases sitting between them. CDR3 length equals 16 residues. The CDR3 sequence: CASSPPREVNTGELFF. The CDR3 DNA is TGTGCCAGCAGCCCACCCCGAGAAGTGAACACCGGGGAGCTGTTTTTT.

This clonotype was picked up a small number of times. The chain couples TRBV12-3 or TRBV12-4 to TRBJ2-5, with D perhaps being TRBD1 or TRBD2 (5 bases each). The CDR3 runs 16 residues. Trimming removed 6 bases from V and 0 bases from J, with 17 bases in between. CDR3 sequence reads: CASSLGTEVYQETQYF. In DNA form, the CDR3 reads TGTGCCAGCAGCCTCGGGACCGAGGTGTACCAAGAGACCCAGTACTTC.

This clonotype was observed a handful of times. The genes are TRBV28 and TRBJ2-7; D might be TRBD1 or TRBD2, each matching 5 bases. This CDR3 is 17 amino acids long. V was trimmed by 3 bases and J by 0 bases, leaving 18 bases between them. CDR1 and CDR2 (germline): MDHEN, SYDVKM. For the CDR3, the DNA is TGTGCCAGCAGTTTGGTTATGGCTCCAGGGAGCTCCTACGAGCAGTACTTC. It specifies CASSLVMAPGSSYEQYF.

The chain has TRBV7-9 and TRBJ2-5; 10 nucleotides line up with TRBD2. The J call is uncertain, as TRBJ2-1 better fits the DNA end. CDR3 length: 18 amino acids. Germline assignment: CDR1 SEHNR and CDR2 FQNEAQ (reference sequence). This CDR3 is CASSLAVSGGSPYNEQFF. CDR3 DNA sequence: TGTGCCAGCAGCTTAGCGGTTAGCGGGGGGTCACCCTACAATGAGCAGTTCTTC.

Remarks on this clonotype: A junction end diverges from the germline sequence, so it may reflect a read error. The rearrangement uses TRBV9 and TRBJ1-2; D is unclear. The CDR3 contains 8 residues. Germline CDR1 is SGDLS and CDR2 is YYNGEE. This chain's CDR3 is CASSPLAF. As DNA, the CDR3 is TGTGCCAGCAGCCCTCTCGCCTTC.

This clonotype was counted only a few times. The CDR3 sequence: CASSFDRDRGTYEQYF. The CDR3 DNA follows: TGCGCCAGCAGCTTTGACCGGGACAGGGGTACATACGAGCAGTACTTC. The rearrangement links TRBV5-1 to TRBJ2-7, with TRBD1 identical over 10 bases. In germline, CDR1 is SGHRS, CDR2 YFSETQ. This CDR3 contains 16 residues. Trimming removed 2 bases from V and 4 bases from J; junction bases left unmatched: 9.

This clonotype was seen only a few times. The chain joins TRBV20-1 to TRBJ2-1, with 10 bases that match TRBD2. After removal of 6 bases from V and 5 bases from J, the junction contained 10 bases not matched to a gene. The germline V gene encodes CDR1 DFQATT and CDR2 SNEGSKA (reference sequence). The CDR3 extends over 15 amino acids. CDR3 nucleotides: TGCAGTGCGACAAAAGCGGGAGGGGAAAACAATGAGCAGTTCTTC. Its translation is CSATKAGGENNEQFF.

This chain connects TRBV7-6 to TRBJ2-7; unclear D gene. The CDR3 runs 14 residues. Germline loops: CDR1 SGHVS, CDR2 FNYEAQ. Trimming shortened V by 5 bases and J by 4 bases, and 15 bases separated the two germline ends. This chain's CDR3 is CASSPSEGQYEQYF. CDR3 nucleotides: TGTGCCAGCAGCCCGAGTGAAGGGCAGTACGAGCAGTACTTC.

This clonotype was observed a handful of times. The rearrangement links TRBV20-1 to TRBJ2-1, with TRBD1 matching 9 bases. V was pared by 2 bases and J by 5 bases, with 16 bases of the junction left unmatched. This CDR3 has 18 residues. The germline V gene has CDR1 DFQATT and CDR2 SNEGSKA (reference sequence). The CDR3 bases are TGCAGTGCTAGAACAGTCCGGGACAGGGTCTCGGCAAACAATGAGCAGTTCTTC. Protein sequence: CSARTVRDRVSANNEQFF.

In this sample, this clonotype turned up a few times. The chain is built from TRBV28 and TRBJ1-1, with D perhaps matching TRBD1 (5 bases). Trimming took off 6 bases at V and 4 bases at J, with 15 bases between the two ends. Germline V gives CDR1 MDHEN, CDR2 SYDVKM. The CDR3 runs to 14 residues. DNA of the CDR3: TGTGCCAGCAGCTCGGGGGGGACCGGCACTGAAGCTTTCTTT. This codes for CASSSGGTGTEAFF.

This rearrangement joins TRBV15 to TRBJ1-1, with a weak D call TRBD1 (6 bases). CDR3 size: 16 residues. CDR1 and CDR2 from the germline V gene are LNHNV and YYDKDF (reference sequence). Trimming removed 0 bases from V and 6 bases from J, with 17 bases in between. CDR3 amino acids: CATSRDLRGISPEAFF. Written as DNA, the CDR3 is TGTGCCACCAGCAGAGATCTAAGGGGGATTTCACCTGAAGCTTTCTTT.

The CDR3: CASSFISGGGSSYEQYF. For the CDR3, the DNA is TGTGCCAGCAGCTTTATTAGCGGGGGGGGGAGCTCCTACGAGCAGTACTTC. The chain recombines TRBV7-2 with TRBJ2-7; 11 bases map to TRBD2. The CDR3 loop spans 17 amino acids. CDR1 and CDR2 from the germline V gene are SGHTA and FQGNSA. Trimming removed 3 bases from V and 0 bases from J; junction bases left unmatched: 7.

The gene calls are TRBV29-1 and TRBJ2-3; D not certain. This CDR3 spans 11 amino acids. Germline V CDR1 and CDR2: SQVTM, ANQGSEA. V lost 7 bases, J lost 6 bases, and 11 bases lay in between. The CDR3 here is CSASFGDTQYF. In DNA form, the CDR3 reads TGCAGCGCTTCATTTGGGGATACGCAGTATTTT.

The chain's CDR3 is CASSLWDRAYNEQFF. The CDR3 nucleotides read TGTGCCAGCAGCCTCTGGGACAGGGCCTACAATGAGCAGTTCTTC. J is TRBJ2-1 and V is TRBV6-2 or TRBV6-3, with TRBD1 matching 9 bases. The trim removed 6 bases at V and 2 bases at J, leaving 5 bases unmatched. This CDR3 has 15 residues. Germline V gene lookup returns CDR1 MNHEY and CDR2 SVGEGT.

This clonotype was observed at least ten times. V is TRBV4-3 and J is TRBJ2-7; TRBD2 matches 8 bases. Germline assignment: CDR1 LGHNA and CDR2 YSLEER. The CDR3 is 17 amino acids. V trimming: 0 bases; J trimming: 6 bases; junction bases outside the gene matches: 13. The CDR3 nucleotides read TGCGCCAGCAGCCAAGATCATCAGCGGGAGTCGGAATGCGAGCAGTACTTC. This encodes CASSQDHQRESECEQYF.

This clonotype was recorded at least ten times. The CDR3 protein is CASSLDTNTEAFF. CDR3 nucleotide sequence: TGTGCCAGCAGCTTAGACACGAACACTGAAGCTTTCTTT. This chain links TRBV7-9 with TRBJ1-1; D unclear. Between the trimmed V and J ends, which lost 1 base and 1 base, there was a span of 4 bases. This CDR3 region has 13 residues. The germline CDR1 and CDR2 sequences are SEHNR and FQNEAQ (reference sequence).

V gene TRBV7-2 combines with J gene TRBJ2-1; TRBD2 matches 7 bases. This CDR3 is 16 amino acids long. V shed 1 base and J 1 base; nucleotides not matched to a gene: 4. CDR1 and CDR2 from the germline V gene are SGHTA and FQGNSA. This CDR3 reads CASSLVCGGSYNEQFF. CDR3 in DNA: TGTGCCAGCAGCTTAGTGTGCGGGGGTTCCTACAATGAGCAGTTCTTC. Full variable domain (missing parts from reference TRBV7-2 and TRBJ2-1): GAGVSQSPSNKVTEKGKDVELRCDPISGHTALYWYRQSLGQGLEFLIYFQGNSAPDKSGLPSDRFSAERTGGSVSTLTIQRTQQEDSAVYLCASSLVCGGSYNEQFFGPGTRLTVL.

About this clonotype itself: At one boundary the junction diverges from the germline segment, which might be a read error. This chain joins TRBV4-3 and TRBJ1-2, with 8 bases matching TRBD1. There are 15 residues in the CDR3. Germline lookup yields CDR1 LGHNA and CDR2 YSLEER. CDR3 bases: TGCGCCAGCAACCAAACCCCAGGGGGCTCTTATGGCTACACCTTC. It is translated as CASNQTPGGSYGYTF.